A single sample is the source of the 30 T cell receptor beta chains below, sequenced in a study of blood T cell repertoires in COVID-19. Generated by immunoSEQ multiplex PCR, the TCRdb table keeps only in-frame clones and is missing some. The sample holds tens of thousands of clones; 80% to 90% are singletons and the top ten take 3.8%. Sequencing was carried out using peripheral blood. The receptors were gathered from a man aged 50-60 years with active COVID-19.

The chain carries TRBV3-1 (or the pseudogene TRBV3-2) and TRBJ2-1; D is uncertain. The CDR3 contains 15 residues. Germline CDR1 LGHDT, CDR2 YNNKEL (reference sequence). V was shortened by 4 bases and J by 2 bases, with 12 bases between the two germline ends. For the CDR3, the DNA is TGTGCCAGCAGCCTAGACCTTGGCACCTACAATGAGCAGTTCTTC. Translating gives CASSLDLGTYNEQFF.

Only a few counts were recorded for this clone. This rearrangement joins TRBV7-9 to TRBJ1-3, with D perhaps matching TRBD1 (6 bases). Germline CDR1 reads SEHNR; CDR2 reads FQNEAQ (reference sequence). Deletions cut 5 bases from V and 2 bases from J, with 13 bases between. The CDR3 contains 15 residues. The CDR3 sequence: CASSPIGGAGNTIYF. The CDR3 DNA follows: TGTGCCAGCAGCCCCATAGGGGGGGCTGGAAACACCATATATTTT.

The chain links TRBV7-2 to TRBJ1-2; D not certain. This CDR3 comprises 12 residues. CDR1 is SGHTA, CDR2 FQGNSA, per germline. V lost 4 bases, J lost 8 bases, and 11 bases lay in between. CDR3 sequence: CASSWGVGGYTF. DNA of the CDR3: TGTGCCAGCAGCTGGGGAGTGGGCGGCTACACCTTC.

V is TRBV9 and J is TRBJ1-3; no reliable D call. The germline CDR1 and CDR2 sequences are SGDLS and YYNGEE. The CDR3 totals 15 residues. Deletions cut 0 bases from V and 0 bases from J, with 7 bases between. Written as DNA, the CDR3 is TGTGCCAGCAGCGTAGGGGGAGGCTCTGGAAACACCATATATTTT. It yields the protein CASSVGGGSGNTIYF.

The V and J genes are TRBV2 and TRBJ1-1, with D uncertain. The CDR3 is made up of 13 amino acids. V was pared by 6 bases and J by 2 bases, with 10 bases between. Germline V gene data show CDR1 as SNHLY and CDR2 as FYNNEI. The chain's CDR3 is CASSQHENTEAFF. The CDR3, as DNA: TGTGCCAGCAGCCAACACGAAAACACTGAAGCTTTCTTT. The entire variable domain, with the rest obtained from reference TRBV2 and TRBJ1-1, is as follows: EPEVTQTPSHQVTQMGQEVILRCVPISNHLYFYWYRQILGQKVEFLVSFYNNEISEKSEIFDDQFSVERPDGSNFTLKIRSTKLEDSAMYFCASSQHENTEAFFGQGTRLTVV.

The chain combines TRBV30 with TRBJ2-6, with D maybe TRBD1 (5 bases). This CDR3 has 15 amino acids. The germline V and J ends were trimmed by 5 bases and 0 bases, with 11 bases remaining between them. Germline V gene sequence: CDR1 GTSNPN, CDR2 SVGIG (reference sequence). The CDR3 here is CAWSTGNSGANVLTF. The CDR3 DNA reads as TGTGCCTGGTCCACAGGAAACTCTGGGGCCAACGTCCTGACTTTC.

The rearrangement joins TRBV20-1 to TRBJ1-2; TRBD1 agrees at 10 bases. The CDR3 has 16 residues. V trimming: 3 bases; J trimming: 2 bases; junction bases outside the gene matches: 9. Germline loops: CDR1 DFQATT, CDR2 SNEGSKA (reference sequence). This CDR3 is CSASGDRGGTNYGYTF. Written as DNA, the CDR3 is TGCAGTGCTAGTGGGGACAGGGGTGGGACAAACTATGGCTACACCTTC.

This chain joins TRBV6-5 and TRBJ1-2; TRBD1 matches at 7 bases. J gave up 8 bases and V 6 bases, and 12 bases lay outside the gene matches. This CDR3 comprises 14 residues. The germline CDR1 and CDR2 sequences are MNHEY and SVGAGI. The CDR3 nucleotides read TGTGCCAGCAGCGCCGCGAGGGGGCAGCAGGGCTACACCTTC. Protein: CASSAARGQQGYTF.

This rearrangement joins TRBV5-1 to TRBJ2-3; D is perhaps TRBD1 (6 bases). V gave up 0 bases and J gave up 1 base, with 9 bases separating them. Per germline, CDR1 SGHRS and CDR2 YFSETQ. The CDR3 is made up of 15 amino acids. The CDR3 nucleotides are TGCGCCAGCAGCTTGGTGGCAGGGGGCACAGATACGCAGTATTTT. It encodes CASSLVAGGTDTQYF.

This clone has only a few counts. The chain joins TRBV5-4 to TRBJ1-2; D possibly corresponds to TRBD1 (5 bases). Between the trimmed V and J ends, which lost 3 bases and 4 bases, there was a span of 25 bases. CDR3 length: 18 amino acids. The germline CDR1 and CDR2 sequences are SGHNT and YYREEE (reference sequence). CDR3 DNA: TGTGCCAGCAGCTCTCCCTTAGTTGGGGGACTATTAGGCTATGGCTACACCTTC. Amino acids: CASSSPLVGGLLGYGYTF.

The chain joins TRBV4-1 to TRBJ1-5; tentative D call: TRBD1 (6 bases). The V gene lost 6 bases and the J gene lost 5 bases, with 17 bases spanning the gap. The CDR3 length is 15 residues. Germline V gene data show CDR1 as MGHRA and CDR2 as YSYEKL. The CDR3, as DNA: TGCGCCAGCAGGGGGGGGACACTGAATGATCAGCCCCAGCATTTT. This encodes CASRGGTLNDQPQHF.

Details on this clone: One end of the junction does not line up with germline, which may come from a read error. The chain joins TRBV6-4 to TRBJ1-2, with 10 bases aligning to TRBD1. The CDR3 is made up of 16 amino acids. Per germline, CDR1 MRHNA and CDR2 SNTAGT. The CDR3 sequence: CASSEQPGQGLGGYIF. For the CDR3, the DNA is TGTGCCAGCAGTGAACAACCGGGACAGGGGCTAGGTGGCTACATCTTC.

The rearrangement uses TRBV6-5 and TRBJ2-5, with TRBD2 matching over 11 bases. Trimming took 7 bases from V and 2 from J; bases not matched to a gene: 3. The CDR3 consists of 14 residues. In germline, CDR1 is MNHEY, CDR2 SVGAGI. The CDR3: CASKLAGEQETQYF. DNA of the CDR3: TGTGCCAGCAAACTAGCGGGGGAGCAAGAGACCCAGTACTTC.

This clone was detected only once. CDR3 DNA sequence: TGTGCCTGGAGCCAGAGCGGCACCAGCACGGAGACCCAGTACTTC. This encodes CAWSQSGTSTETQYF. This sequence joins TRBV30 and TRBJ2-5; D possibly corresponds to TRBD2 (5 bases). Germline V gene lookup returns CDR1 GTSNPN and CDR2 SVGIG (reference sequence). Trimming cost V 3 bases and J 5 bases, with 19 bases left between them. The CDR3 length is 15 residues.

This clone was observed a handful of times. V usage is TRBV5-1 and J usage is TRBJ1-3; 7 positions agree with TRBD1. V gave up 4 bases and J gave up 3 bases; unmatched junction bases: 16. This CDR3 is 18 amino acids long. Germline CDR1 and CDR2: SGHRS and YFSETQ. The CDR3 nucleotides read TGCGCCAGCAGCCCCTCAGGGGGGCCACTCTCGGGTGGAAACACCATATATTTT. It translates to CASSPSGGPLSGGNTIYF. Supplemented by reference TRBV5-1 and TRBJ1-3, the full variable domain reads KAGVTQTPRYLIKTRGQQVTLSCSPISGHRSVSWYQQTPGQGLQFLFEYFSETQRNKGNFPGRFSGRQFSNSRSEMNVSTLELGDSALYLCASSPSGGPLSGGNTIYFGEGSWLTVV.

V and J are TRBV4-1 and TRBJ2-1; D gene uncertain. The germline V and J ends were trimmed by 0 bases and 7 bases, with 13 bases remaining between them. Per germline, CDR1 MGHRA and CDR2 YSYEKL. The CDR3 consists of 15 residues. The CDR3 region is CASSQDGNSWNEQFF. The CDR3 DNA is TGCGCCAGCAGCCAAGATGGTAATAGCTGGAATGAGCAGTTCTTC.

This chain connects TRBV5-1 to TRBJ2-7, with D maybe TRBD2 (5 bases). Germline lookup yields CDR1 SGHRS and CDR2 YFSETQ. Trimming took 0 bases from V and 4 from J, leaving 14 bases between them. The length of the CDR3 is 15 residues. CDR3 sequence reads: CASSLDGDSLYEQYF. The CDR3 region has the DNA TGCGCCAGCAGCTTGGACGGGGATTCCTTGTACGAGCAGTACTTC.

The CDR3 region is CAISRDSSVISGNTIYF. The CDR3 DNA reads TGTGCCATCAGCCGGGACAGTTCGGTGATCTCTGGAAACACCATATATTTT. The V and J genes are TRBV10-3 and TRBJ1-3, with 7 positions matching TRBD1. J gave up 0 bases and V 6 bases, and 11 bases lay outside the gene matches. The CDR3 spans 17 residues. Germline CDR1 ENHRY, CDR2 SYGVKD.

This clone was counted a single time. The rearrangement uses TRBV27 and TRBJ2-2, with 7 bases that match TRBD2. With 5 bases clipped from V and 7 bases from J, the junction kept 7 bases outside the gene matches. Germline loops: CDR1 MNHEY, CDR2 SMNVEV (reference sequence). The CDR3 loop spans 14 amino acids. Written as DNA, the CDR3 is TGTGCCAGCAGTCCCCGGCCGGGGGGCGGGGAGCTGTTTTTT. It translates to CASSPRPGGGELFF.

This clone was detected a few times. The rearrangement links TRBV7-9 to TRBJ1-3, with D tentatively TRBD1 (5 bases). V shed 2 bases and J shed 6 bases, with 11 bases lying between them. This CDR3 has 14 amino acids. Germline V CDR1 and CDR2: SEHNR, FQNEAQ (reference sequence). CDR3 sequence: CASSLSRVENTIYF. CDR3 nucleotides: TGTGCCAGCAGCTTAAGCAGGGTAGAAAACACCATATATTTT.

The chain joins TRBV25-1 to TRBJ2-5; D not resolved. V was cut by 4 bases and J by 2 bases, with 14 bases left in between. The CDR3 runs to 15 residues. The germline V gene has CDR1 MGHDK and CDR2 SYGVNS. The CDR3: CASSGKLDNQETQYF. CDR3 in DNA: TGTGCCAGCAGTGGCAAGCTCGATAATCAAGAGACCCAGTACTTC.

V usage is TRBV11-2 and J usage is TRBJ2-3; TRBD1 is a possible D gene (6 bases). V was cut by 5 bases and J by 2 bases, with 11 bases left in between. The germline CDR1 and CDR2 sequences are SGHAT and FQNNGV. The CDR3 is 14 residues long. This CDR3 reads CASSQGKFTDTQYF. CDR3 sequence (DNA): TGTGCCAGCAGCCAGGGGAAATTCACAGATACGCAGTATTTT.

The chain recombines TRBV7-2 with TRBJ2-7, with D possibly being TRBD2 (5 bases). The germline CDR1 and CDR2 sequences are SGHTA and FQGNSA. V lost 4 bases and J lost 2, with 12 bases in between. The CDR3 runs to 14 residues. CDR3 loop: CASSSFTGTYEQYF. Written as DNA, the CDR3 is TGTGCCAGCAGCTCATTCACGGGGACCTACGAGCAGTACTTC.

This chain connects TRBV29-1 to TRBJ1-2; 10 positions match TRBD1. The CDR3 is 11 amino acids. Germline CDR1 is SQVTM and CDR2 is ANQGSEA. V was pared by 6 bases and J by 6 bases, with 1 base of the junction left unmatched. The CDR3 bases are TGCAGCGTGGACAGGGGGGATGGCTACACCTTC. Its protein is CSVDRGDGYTF.

The V and J genes are TRBV30 and TRBJ2-2; D might be TRBD1 (6 bases). The CDR3 loop spans 16 amino acids. V shed 3 bases and J shed 5 bases, with 19 bases lying between them. Per germline, CDR1 GTSNPN and CDR2 SVGIG (reference sequence). CDR3 in amino acids: CAWRTLRDIPTGELFF. CDR3 sequence (DNA): TGTGCCTGGAGAACCCTCCGGGACATCCCAACCGGGGAGCTGTTTTTT.

V is TRBV4-3 and J is TRBJ1-2; possibly TRBD1 for D (5 bases). The CDR3 is 14 amino acids. Germline loops: CDR1 LGHNA, CDR2 YSLEER. V lost 0 bases and J lost 1, with 6 bases in between. CDR3 region: CASSQEGHNYGYTF. In DNA form, the CDR3 reads TGCGCCAGCAGCCAAGAAGGACATAACTATGGCTACACCTTC.

CDR3 sequence (DNA): TGTGCCAGCAGTCGTAGAGAGACCCAGTACTTC. It yields the protein CASSRRETQYF. This chain connects TRBV2 to TRBJ2-5, with unresolved D. CDR1 SNHLY and CDR2 FYNNEI come from the germline V gene. Trimming removed 5 bases from V and 4 bases from J, with 5 bases in between. The CDR3 is 11 residues long.

This rearrangement joins TRBV10-3 to TRBJ2-1; 9 nucleotides align to TRBD1. Germline trimming cut 10 bases from V and 8 bases from J; bases unmatched to any gene: 15. This CDR3 region has 15 residues. The germline V gene encodes CDR1 ENHRY and CDR2 SYGVKD. The CDR3 sequence: CATQNRDRVYHEQFF. CDR3 bases: TGTGCCACCCAAAACCGGGACAGGGTTTACCATGAGCAGTTCTTC.

This clone was seen just once. V usage is TRBV21-1 and J usage is TRBJ2-7; the D call in the table, TRBD2, was not verified against the DNA. TRBV21-1 is termed a pseudogene. This CDR3 region has 16 residues. The CDR3 coding sequence is TGTGCCAGCAGCAAAGCTCGACTAGCGGGCGTTGTCGAGCAGTACTTC. It codes for CASSKARLAGVVEQYF.

The rearrangement links TRBV6-4 to TRBJ2-3; D is uncertain. V lost 3 bases, J lost 3 bases, and 7 bases lay in between. The CDR3 covers 13 residues. Germline V gene lookup returns CDR1 MRHNA and CDR2 SNTAGT. Here the CDR3 DNA reads TGTGCCAGCAGTGAGTCAGTGACAGATACGCAGTATTTT. Its translation is CASSESVTDTQYF.